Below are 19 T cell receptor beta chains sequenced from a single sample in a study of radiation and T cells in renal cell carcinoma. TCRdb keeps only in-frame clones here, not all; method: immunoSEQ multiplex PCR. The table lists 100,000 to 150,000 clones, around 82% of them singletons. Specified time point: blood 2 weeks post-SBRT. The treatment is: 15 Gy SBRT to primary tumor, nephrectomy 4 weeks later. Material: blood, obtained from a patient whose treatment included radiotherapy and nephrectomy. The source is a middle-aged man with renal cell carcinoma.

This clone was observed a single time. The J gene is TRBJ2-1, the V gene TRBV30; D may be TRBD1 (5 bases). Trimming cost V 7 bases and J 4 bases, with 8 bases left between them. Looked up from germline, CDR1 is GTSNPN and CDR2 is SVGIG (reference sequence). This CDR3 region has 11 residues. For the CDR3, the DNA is TGTGCCTCCGACAGTTACAATGAGCAGTTCTTC. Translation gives CASDSYNEQFF.

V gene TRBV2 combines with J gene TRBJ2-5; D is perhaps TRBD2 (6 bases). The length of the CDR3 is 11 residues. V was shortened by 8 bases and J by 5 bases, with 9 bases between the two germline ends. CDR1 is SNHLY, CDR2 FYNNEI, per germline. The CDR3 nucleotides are TGTGCCAGCCGCGGGACTGAGACCCAGTACTTC. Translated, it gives CASRGTETQYF.

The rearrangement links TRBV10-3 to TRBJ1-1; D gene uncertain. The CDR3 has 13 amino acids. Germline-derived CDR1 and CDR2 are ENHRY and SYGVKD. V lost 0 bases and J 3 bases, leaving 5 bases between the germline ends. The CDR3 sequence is CAISESADTEAFF. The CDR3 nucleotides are TGTGCCATCAGTGAGTCGGCAGACACTGAAGCTTTCTTT.

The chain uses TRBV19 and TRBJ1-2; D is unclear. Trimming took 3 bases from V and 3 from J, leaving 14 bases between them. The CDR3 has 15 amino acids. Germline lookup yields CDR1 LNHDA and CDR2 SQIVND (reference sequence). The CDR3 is CASSIMADVDYGYTF. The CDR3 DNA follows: TGTGCCAGTAGTATTATGGCAGACGTCGACTATGGCTACACCTTC.

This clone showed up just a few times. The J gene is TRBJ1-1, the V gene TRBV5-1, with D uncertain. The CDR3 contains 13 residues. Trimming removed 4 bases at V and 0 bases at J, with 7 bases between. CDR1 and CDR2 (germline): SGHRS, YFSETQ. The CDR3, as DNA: TGCGCCAGCAGCGACACCATGAACACTGAAGCTTTCTTT. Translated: CASSDTMNTEAFF.

The CDR3, as DNA: TGTGCCAGTAGCATAATCCGAGGGGCAGACGGGGAGCTGTTTTTT. It specifies CASSIIRGADGELFF. The chain employs TRBV19 and TRBJ2-2; D is tentatively TRBD1 or TRBD2 (5 bases each). The CDR3 consists of 15 residues. V lost 6 bases, J lost 7 bases, and 18 bases lay in between. Germline assignment: CDR1 LNHDA and CDR2 SQIVND (reference sequence).

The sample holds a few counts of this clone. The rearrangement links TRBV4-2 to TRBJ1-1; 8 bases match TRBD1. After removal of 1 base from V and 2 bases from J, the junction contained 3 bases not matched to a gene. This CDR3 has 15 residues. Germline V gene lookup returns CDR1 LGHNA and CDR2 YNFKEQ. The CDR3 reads CASSQVGQDNTEAFF. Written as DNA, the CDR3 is TGTGCCAGCAGCCAAGTGGGACAGGACAACACTGAAGCTTTCTTT.

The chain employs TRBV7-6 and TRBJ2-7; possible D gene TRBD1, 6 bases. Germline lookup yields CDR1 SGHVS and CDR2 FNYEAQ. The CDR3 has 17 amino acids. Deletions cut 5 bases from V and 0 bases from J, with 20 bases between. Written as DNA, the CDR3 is TGTGCCAGCAGCCCGGCCTCGGGGCAGGGGAGCTCCTACGAGCAGTACTTC. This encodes CASSPASGQGSSYEQYF.

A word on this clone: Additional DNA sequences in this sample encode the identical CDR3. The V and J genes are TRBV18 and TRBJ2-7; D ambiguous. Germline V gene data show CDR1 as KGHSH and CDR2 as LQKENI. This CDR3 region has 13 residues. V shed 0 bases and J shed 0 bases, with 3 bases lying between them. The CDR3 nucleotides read TGTGCCAGCTCACCACCTAGCTCCTACGAGCAGTACTTC. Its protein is CASSPPSSYEQYF.

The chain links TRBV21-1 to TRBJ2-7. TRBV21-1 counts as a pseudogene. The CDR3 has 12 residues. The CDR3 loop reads CASSKSGPKQYF. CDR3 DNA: TGTGCCAGCAGCAAATCGGGGCCTAAGCAGTACTTC.

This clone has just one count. The CDR3 protein is CASSKGQEGNNEKLFF. Written as DNA, the CDR3 is TGTGCCAGCAGCAAAGGTCAAGAGGGTAATAATGAAAAACTGTTTTTT. This chain joins TRBV21-1 and TRBJ1-4. TRBV21-1 is an annotated pseudogene. The CDR3 length is 16 residues.

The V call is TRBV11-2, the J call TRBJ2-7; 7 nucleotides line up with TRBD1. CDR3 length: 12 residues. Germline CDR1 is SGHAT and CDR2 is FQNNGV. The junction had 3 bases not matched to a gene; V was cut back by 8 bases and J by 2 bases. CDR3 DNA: TGTGCCAGCGGGGACAGTGCCTACGAGCAGTACTTC. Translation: CASGDSAYEQYF.

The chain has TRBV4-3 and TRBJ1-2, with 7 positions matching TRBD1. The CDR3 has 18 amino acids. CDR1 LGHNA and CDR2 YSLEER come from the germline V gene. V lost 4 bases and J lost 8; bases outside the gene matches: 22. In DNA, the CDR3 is TGCGCCAGCAGCCTTCGACCCCTAGGGGCAGGGGGATTGCAGGGCTACACCTTC. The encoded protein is CASSLRPLGAGGLQGYTF.

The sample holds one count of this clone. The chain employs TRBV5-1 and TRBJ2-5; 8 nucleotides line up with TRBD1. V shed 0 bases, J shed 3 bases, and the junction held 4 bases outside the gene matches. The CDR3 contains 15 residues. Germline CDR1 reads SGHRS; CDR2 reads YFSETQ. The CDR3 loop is CASSLDATGEETQYF. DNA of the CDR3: TGCGCCAGCAGCTTGGACGCGACAGGGGAAGAGACCCAGTACTTC.

CDR3 nucleotide sequence: TGTGCCAGCAGCTCACGACTAGCGGGAGCGATTAGGAGCTCCTACGAGCAGTACTTC. This sequence encodes CASSSRLAGAIRSSYEQYF. V usage is TRBV7-2 and J usage is TRBJ2-7; 12 nucleotides agree with TRBD2. Germline values: CDR1 SGHTA, CDR2 FQGNSA. Unmatched junction bases numbered 13, after V lost 4 bases and J lost 0 bases. This CDR3 contains 19 residues.

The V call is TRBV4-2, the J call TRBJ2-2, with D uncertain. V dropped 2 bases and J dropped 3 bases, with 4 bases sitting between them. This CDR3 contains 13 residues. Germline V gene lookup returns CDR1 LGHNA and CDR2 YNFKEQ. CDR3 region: CASSQLYTGELFF. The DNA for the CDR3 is TGTGCCAGCAGCCAACTATACACCGGGGAGCTGTTTTTT.

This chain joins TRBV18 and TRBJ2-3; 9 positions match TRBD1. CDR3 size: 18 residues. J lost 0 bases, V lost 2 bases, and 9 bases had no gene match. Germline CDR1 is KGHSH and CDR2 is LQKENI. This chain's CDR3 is CASSPKTGGMFSTDTQYF. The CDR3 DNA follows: TGTGCCAGCTCACCAAAAACAGGGGGCATGTTTAGCACAGATACGCAGTATTTT.

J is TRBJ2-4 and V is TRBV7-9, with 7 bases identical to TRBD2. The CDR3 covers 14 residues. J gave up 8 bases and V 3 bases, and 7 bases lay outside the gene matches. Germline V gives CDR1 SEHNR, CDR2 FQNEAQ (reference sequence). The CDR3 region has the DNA TGTGCCAGCAGCTTCCTCCACACTAGCGACATTCAGTACTTC. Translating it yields CASSFLHTSDIQYF.

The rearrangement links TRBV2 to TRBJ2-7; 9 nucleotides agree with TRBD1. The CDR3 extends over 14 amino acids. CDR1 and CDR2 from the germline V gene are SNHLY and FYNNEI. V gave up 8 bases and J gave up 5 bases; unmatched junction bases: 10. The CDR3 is CASGGTGWEDEQYF. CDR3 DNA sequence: TGTGCCAGCGGAGGGACAGGGTGGGAGGACGAGCAGTACTTC.